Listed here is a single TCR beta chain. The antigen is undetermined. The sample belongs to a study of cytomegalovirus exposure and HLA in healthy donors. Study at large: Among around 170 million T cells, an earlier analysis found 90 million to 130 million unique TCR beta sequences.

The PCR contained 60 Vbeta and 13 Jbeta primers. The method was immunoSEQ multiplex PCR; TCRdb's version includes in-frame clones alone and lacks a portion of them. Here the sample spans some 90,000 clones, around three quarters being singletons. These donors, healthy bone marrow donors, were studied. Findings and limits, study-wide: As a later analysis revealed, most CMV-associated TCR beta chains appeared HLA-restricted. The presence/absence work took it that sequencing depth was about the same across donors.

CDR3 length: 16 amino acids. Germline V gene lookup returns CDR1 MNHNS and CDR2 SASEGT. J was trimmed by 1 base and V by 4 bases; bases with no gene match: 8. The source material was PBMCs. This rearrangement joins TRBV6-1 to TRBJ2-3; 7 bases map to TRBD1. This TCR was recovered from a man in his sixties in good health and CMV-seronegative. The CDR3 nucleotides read TGTGCCAGCAGTGGGGTGCGAGGACAGGGCACAGATACGCAGTATTTT. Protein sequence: CASSGVRGQGTDTQYF.